This T cell receptor beta chain was found in a study of T cell responses to AZD1222 COVID-19 vaccine. Study observations and caveats: Baseline seropositivity occurred in only six AZD1222 recipients. Researchers report vaccine-associated CD4 TCRs spanning spike, with dominance at 160-218 and 743-854.

For this clone: What it recognizes is unknown.

Sequencing used immunoSEQ multiplex PCR; TCRdb keeps in-frame clones, though not all of them. This sample has 120,000 or so clones, with 65% to 85% found just once. The sequence derives from an adult in good health. The input for sequencing was peripheral blood, taken on day 0 of AZD1222 vaccination.

DNA of the CDR3: TGTGCCAGCAGTTTAGGAGGGGTCAATGAAAAACTGTTTTTT. It codes for CASSLGGVNEKLFF. The chain couples TRBV28 to TRBJ1-4; perhaps TRBD1 as D (5 bases). Germline-derived CDR1 and CDR2 are MDHEN and SYDVKM. Trimming cost V 2 bases and J 5 bases, with 9 bases left between them. There are 14 residues in the CDR3. Drawing the rest from reference TRBV28 and TRBJ1-4, the complete variable domain is DVKVTQSSRYLVKRTGEKVFLECVQDMDHENMFWYRQDPGLGLRLIYFSYDVKMKEKGDIPEGYSVSREKKERFSLILESASTNQTSMYLCASSLGGVNEKLFFGSGTQLSVL.